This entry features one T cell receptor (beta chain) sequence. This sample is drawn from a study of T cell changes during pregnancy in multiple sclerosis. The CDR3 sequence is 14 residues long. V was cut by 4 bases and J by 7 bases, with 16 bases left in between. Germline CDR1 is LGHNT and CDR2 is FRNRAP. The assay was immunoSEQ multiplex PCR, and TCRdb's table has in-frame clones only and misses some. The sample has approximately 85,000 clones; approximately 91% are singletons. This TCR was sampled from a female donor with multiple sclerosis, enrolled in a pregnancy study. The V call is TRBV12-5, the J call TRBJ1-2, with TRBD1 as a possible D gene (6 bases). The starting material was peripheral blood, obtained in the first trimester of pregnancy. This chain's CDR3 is CASGSGHRVGGYTF. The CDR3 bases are TGTGCTAGTGGTTCCGGTCACAGGGTGGGTGGCTACACCTTC.